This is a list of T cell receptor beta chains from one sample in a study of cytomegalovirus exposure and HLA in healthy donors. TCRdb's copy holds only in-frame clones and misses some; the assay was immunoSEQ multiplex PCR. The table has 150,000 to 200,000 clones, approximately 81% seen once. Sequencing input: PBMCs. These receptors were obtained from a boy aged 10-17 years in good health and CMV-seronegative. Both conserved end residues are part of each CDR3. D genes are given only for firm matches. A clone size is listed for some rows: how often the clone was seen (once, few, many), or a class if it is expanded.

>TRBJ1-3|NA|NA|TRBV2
TGTGCCAGCAGTGTTGACCAAATCGGGGGAAACACCATATATTTT
CASSVDQIGGNTIYF
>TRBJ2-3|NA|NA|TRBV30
TGTGCCTGGGGTGGCGGAGGGGATACGCAGTATTTT
CAWGGGGDTQYF
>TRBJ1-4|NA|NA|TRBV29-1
TGCAGCGCAATACAGGTTGCTAATGAAAAACTGCTTTTT
CSAIQVANEKLLF
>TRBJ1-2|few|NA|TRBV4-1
TGCGCCAGCAGTTTTTTCGGGCCTACCAGAGGGTATGGCTACACCTTC
CASSFFGPTRGYGYTF
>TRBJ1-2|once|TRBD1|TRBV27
TGTGCCAGCAGTTTTTCTGGACAGGGGGCAAGTGGCTACACCTTC
CASSFSGQGASGYTF
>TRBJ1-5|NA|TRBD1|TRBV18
TGTGCCAGCTCAGCGAGGGACAGAGAAAATCAGCCCCAGCATTTT
CASSARDRENQPQHF
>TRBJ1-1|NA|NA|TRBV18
TGTGCCAGCTCACCACGGACAGAGAACACTGAAGCTTTCTTT
CASSPRTENTEAFF
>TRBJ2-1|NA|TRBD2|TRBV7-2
TGTGCCAGCAGCTTTTTGATCCCCGGGAGGGCCAATCGGGAGCAGTTCTTC
CASSFLIPGRANREQFF
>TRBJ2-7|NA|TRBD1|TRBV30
TGTGCCTGGAGTCCCACAGTGGGACAGCACTACGAGCAGTACTTC
CAWSPTVGQHYEQYF
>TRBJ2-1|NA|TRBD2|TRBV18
TGTGCCACCCCTATGGGGGGGGAGAACAATGAGCAGTTCTTC
CATPMGGENNEQFF
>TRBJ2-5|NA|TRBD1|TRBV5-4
TGTGCCAGCAGCTTGGGCCGGGACAGGAGACAAGAGACCCAGTACTTC
CASSLGRDRRQETQYF
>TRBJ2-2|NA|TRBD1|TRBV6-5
TGTGCCAGCGGAATCCAGGGGGCAAGTACCGGGGAGCTGTTTTTT
CASGIQGASTGELFF
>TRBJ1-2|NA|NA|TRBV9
TGTGCCAGCAGCGTAGCGGGCCAGGGTTCGAACTATGGCTACACCTTC
CASSVAGQGSNYGYTF
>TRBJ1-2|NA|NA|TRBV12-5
TGTGCTAGTGGTCCAGGGGTCCTCAGTGGCTACACCTTC
CASGPGVLSGYTF
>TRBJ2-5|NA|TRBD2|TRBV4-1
TGCGCCAGCAGCCACATAGGGACTAGCGGCCCCCAAGAGACCCAGTACTTC
CASSHIGTSGPQETQYF
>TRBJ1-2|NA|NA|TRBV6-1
TGTGCCAGCAGTGAAGACGGTCGAACTCCCTATGGCTACACCTTC
CASSEDGRTPYGYTF